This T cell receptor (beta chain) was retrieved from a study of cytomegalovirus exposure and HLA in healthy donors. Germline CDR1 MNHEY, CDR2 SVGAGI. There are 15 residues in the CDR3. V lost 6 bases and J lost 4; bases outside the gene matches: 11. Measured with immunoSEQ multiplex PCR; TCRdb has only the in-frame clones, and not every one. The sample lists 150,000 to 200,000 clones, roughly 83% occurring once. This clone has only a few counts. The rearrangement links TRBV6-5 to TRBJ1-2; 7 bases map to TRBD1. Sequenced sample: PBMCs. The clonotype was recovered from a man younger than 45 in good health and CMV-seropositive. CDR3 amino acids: CASSPTGHATYGYTF. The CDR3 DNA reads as TGTGCCAGCAGCCCGACAGGGCATGCCACCTATGGCTACACCTTC.